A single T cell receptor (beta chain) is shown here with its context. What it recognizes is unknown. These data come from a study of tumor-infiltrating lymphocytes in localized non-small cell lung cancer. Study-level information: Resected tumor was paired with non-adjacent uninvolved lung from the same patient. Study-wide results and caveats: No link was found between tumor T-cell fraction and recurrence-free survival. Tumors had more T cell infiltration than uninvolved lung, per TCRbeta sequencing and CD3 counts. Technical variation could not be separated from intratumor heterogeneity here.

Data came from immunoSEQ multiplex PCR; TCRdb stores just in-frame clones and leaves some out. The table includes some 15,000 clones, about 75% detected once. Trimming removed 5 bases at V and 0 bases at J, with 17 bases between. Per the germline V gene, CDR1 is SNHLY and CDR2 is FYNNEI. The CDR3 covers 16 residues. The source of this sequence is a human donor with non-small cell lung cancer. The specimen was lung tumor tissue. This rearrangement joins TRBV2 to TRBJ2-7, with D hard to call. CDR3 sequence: CASSQFNSDRSYEQYF. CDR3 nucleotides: TGTGCCAGCAGTCAGTTTAACAGCGATCGCTCCTACGAGCAGTACTTC.